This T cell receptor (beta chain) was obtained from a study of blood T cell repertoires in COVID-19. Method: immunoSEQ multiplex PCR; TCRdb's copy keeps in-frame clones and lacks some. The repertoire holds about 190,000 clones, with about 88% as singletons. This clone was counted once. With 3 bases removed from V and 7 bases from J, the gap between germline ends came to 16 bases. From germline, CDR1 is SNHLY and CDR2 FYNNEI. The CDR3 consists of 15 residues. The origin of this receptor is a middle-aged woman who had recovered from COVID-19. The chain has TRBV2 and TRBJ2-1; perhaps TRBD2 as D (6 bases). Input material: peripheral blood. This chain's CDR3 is CASSEEQGGGNEQFF. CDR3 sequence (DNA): TGTGCCAGCAGTGAGGAGCAGGGAGGCGGGAATGAGCAGTTCTTC.